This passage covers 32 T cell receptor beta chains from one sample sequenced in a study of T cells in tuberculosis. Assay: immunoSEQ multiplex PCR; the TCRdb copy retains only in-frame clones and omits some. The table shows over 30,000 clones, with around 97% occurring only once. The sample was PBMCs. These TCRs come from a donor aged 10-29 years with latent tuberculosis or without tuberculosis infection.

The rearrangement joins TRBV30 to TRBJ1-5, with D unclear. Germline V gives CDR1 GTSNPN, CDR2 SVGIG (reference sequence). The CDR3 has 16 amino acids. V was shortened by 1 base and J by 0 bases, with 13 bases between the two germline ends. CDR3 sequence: CAWSESEVYSNQPQHF. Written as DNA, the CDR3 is TGTGCCTGGAGTGAGTCAGAAGTTTATAGCAATCAGCCCCAGCATTTT.

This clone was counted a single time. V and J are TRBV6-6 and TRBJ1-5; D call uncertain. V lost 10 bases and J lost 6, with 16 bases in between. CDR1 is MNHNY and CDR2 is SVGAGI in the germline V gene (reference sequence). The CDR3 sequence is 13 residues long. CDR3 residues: CANPTVWSQPQHF. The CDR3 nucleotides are TGTGCCAACCCAACTGTATGGAGTCAGCCCCAGCATTTT.

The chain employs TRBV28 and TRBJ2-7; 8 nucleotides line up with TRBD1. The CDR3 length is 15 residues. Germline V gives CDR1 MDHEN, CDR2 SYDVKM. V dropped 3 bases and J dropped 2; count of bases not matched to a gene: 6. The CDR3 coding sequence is TGTGCCAGCAGTTTCCTCGACAGGGGACCCTACGAGCAGTACTTC. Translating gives CASSFLDRGPYEQYF.

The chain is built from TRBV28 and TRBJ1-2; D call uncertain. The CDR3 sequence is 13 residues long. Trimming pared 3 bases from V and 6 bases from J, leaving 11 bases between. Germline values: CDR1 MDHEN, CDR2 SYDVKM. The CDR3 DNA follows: TGTGCCAGCAGTTTCCGCGGCCGGAATGGCTACACCTTC. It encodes CASSFRGRNGYTF.

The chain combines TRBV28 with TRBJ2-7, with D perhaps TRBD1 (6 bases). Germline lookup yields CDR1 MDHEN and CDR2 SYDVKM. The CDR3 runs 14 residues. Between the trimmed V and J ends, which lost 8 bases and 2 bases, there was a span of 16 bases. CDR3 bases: TGTGCCAGCGGAACGACAGGTAAAACCTACGAGCAGTACTTC. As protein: CASGTTGKTYEQYF.

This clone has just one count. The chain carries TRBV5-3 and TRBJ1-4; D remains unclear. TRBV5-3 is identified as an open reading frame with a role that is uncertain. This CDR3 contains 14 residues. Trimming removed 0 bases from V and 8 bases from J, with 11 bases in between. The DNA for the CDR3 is TGTGCCAGAAGCTTGGAGTTCGAGGGCGAAAAACTGTTTTTT. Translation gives CARSLEFEGEKLFF.

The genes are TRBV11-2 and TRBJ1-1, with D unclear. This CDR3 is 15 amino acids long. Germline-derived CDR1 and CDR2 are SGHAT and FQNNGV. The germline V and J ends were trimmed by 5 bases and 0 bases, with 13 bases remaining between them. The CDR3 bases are TGTGCCAGCAGCCTCTCCGGGATCATGAACACTGAAGCTTTCTTT. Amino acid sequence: CASSLSGIMNTEAFF.

CDR3 in amino acids: CASSAGTGWDQPQHF. The CDR3 bases are TGTGCCAGCAGCGCCGGTACAGGGTGGGACCAGCCCCAGCATTTT. The gene calls are TRBV7-8 and TRBJ1-5; D is perhaps TRBD1 (6 bases). The V end lost 5 bases, the J end lost 7 bases, and 18 bases lay between the germline ends. Germline V gene lookup returns CDR1 SGHVS and CDR2 FQNEAQ. This CDR3 contains 15 residues. The entire variable domain, with the rest obtained from reference TRBV7-8 and TRBJ1-5, is as follows: GAGVSQSPRYKVAKRGQDVALRCDPISGHVSLFWYQQALGQGPEFLTYFQNEAQLDKSGLPSDRFFAERPEGSVSTLKIQRTQQEDSAVYLCASSAGTGWDQPQHFGDGTRLSIL.

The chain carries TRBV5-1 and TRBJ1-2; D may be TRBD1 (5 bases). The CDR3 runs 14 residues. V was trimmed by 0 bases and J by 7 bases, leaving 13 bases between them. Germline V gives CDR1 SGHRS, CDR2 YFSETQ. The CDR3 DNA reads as TGCGCCAGCAGCTTGGGGGGCGGTGCTATTGGCTACACCTTC. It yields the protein CASSLGGGAIGYTF.

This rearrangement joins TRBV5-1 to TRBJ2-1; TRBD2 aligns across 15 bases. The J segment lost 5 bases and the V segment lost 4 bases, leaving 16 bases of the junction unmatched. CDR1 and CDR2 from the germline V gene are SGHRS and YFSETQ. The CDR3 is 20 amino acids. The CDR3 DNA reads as TGCGCCAGCAGCCCGATTGGCTGGACTAGCGGGGGGGCAGCGAACAATGAGCAGTTCTTC. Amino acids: CASSPIGWTSGGAANNEQFF.

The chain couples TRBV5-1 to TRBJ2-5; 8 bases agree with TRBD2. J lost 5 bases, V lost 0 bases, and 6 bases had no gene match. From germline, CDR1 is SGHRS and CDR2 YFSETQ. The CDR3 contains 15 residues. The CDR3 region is CASSLGSGRGETQYF. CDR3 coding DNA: TGCGCCAGCAGCTTGGGATCCGGGAGGGGGGAGACCCAGTACTTC. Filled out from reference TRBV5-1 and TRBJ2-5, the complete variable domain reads KAGVTQTPRYLIKTRGQQVTLSCSPISGHRSVSWYQQTPGQGLQFLFEYFSETQRNKGNFPGRFSGRQFSNSRSEMNVSTLELGDSALYLCASSLGSGRGETQYFGPGTRLLVL.

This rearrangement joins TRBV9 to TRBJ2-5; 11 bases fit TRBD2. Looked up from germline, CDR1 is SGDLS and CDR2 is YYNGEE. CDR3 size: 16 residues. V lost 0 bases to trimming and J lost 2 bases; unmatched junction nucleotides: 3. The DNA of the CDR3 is TGTGCCAGCAGCGTAGGTGTAGCGGGGGGGCAAGAGACCCAGTACTTC. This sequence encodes CASSVGVAGGQETQYF.

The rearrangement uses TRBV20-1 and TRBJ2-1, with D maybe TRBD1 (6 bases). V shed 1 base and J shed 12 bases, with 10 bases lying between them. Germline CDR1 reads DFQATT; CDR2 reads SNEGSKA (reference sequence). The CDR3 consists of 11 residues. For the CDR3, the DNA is TGCAGTGCTAGAGCTAGCAGGGGGCAGTTCTTC. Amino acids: CSARASRGQFF.

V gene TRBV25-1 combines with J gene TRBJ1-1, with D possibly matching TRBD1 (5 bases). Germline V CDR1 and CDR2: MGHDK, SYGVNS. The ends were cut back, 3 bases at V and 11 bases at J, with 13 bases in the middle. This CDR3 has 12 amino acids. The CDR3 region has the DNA TGTGCCAGCAGTGAGGGGGGAGGGGATGCTTTCTTT. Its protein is CASSEGGGDAFF.

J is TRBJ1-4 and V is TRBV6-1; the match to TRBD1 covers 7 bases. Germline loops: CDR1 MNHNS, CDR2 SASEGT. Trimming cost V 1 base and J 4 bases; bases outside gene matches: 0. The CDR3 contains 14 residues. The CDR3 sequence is CASSEDRGNEKLFF. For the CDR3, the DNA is TGTGCCAGCAGTGAAGACAGGGGTAATGAAAAACTGTTTTTT.

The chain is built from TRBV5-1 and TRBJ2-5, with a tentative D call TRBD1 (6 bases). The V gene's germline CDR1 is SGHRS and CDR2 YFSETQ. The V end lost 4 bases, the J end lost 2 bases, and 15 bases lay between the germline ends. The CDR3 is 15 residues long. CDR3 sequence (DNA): TGCGCCAGCAGCAAGGACAGTTTATTACAAGAGACCCAGTACTTC. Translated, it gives CASSKDSLLQETQYF.

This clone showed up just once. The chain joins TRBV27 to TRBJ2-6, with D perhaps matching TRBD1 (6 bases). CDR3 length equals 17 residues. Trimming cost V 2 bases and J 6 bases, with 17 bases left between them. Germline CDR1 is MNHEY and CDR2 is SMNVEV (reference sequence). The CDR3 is CASSLKRSGQKANVLTF. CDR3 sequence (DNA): TGTGCCAGCAGTTTAAAGAGGAGCGGACAGAAGGCCAACGTCCTGACTTTC.

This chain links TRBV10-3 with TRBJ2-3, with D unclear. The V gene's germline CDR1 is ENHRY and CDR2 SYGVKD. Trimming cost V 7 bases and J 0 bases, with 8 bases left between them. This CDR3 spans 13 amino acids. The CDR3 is CAITNRSTDTQYF. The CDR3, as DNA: TGTGCCATCACCAACAGAAGCACAGATACGCAGTATTTT.

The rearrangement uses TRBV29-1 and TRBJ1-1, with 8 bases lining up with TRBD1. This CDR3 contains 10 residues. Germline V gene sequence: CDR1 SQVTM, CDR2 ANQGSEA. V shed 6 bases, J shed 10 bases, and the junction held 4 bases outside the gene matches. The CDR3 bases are TGCAGCGTCGAAACAGGGGGAGCTTTCTTT. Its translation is CSVETGGAFF.

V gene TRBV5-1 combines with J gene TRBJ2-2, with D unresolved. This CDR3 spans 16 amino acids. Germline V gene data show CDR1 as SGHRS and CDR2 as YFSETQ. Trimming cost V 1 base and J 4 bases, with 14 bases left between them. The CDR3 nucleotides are TGCGCCAGCAGCTTGCAGGCCAGGTTGATCACCGGGGAGCTGTTTTTT. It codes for CASSLQARLITGELFF.

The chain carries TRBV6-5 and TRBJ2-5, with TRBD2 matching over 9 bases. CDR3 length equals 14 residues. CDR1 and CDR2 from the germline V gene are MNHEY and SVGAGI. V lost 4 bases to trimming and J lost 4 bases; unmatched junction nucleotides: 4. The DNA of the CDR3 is TGTGCCAGCAGTTTGTCAGCGGGAGGAGAGACCCAGTACTTC. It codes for CASSLSAGGETQYF.

CDR3 sequence: CASRAVPGQPQHF. The CDR3 nucleotides read TGTGCCAGCAGGGCGGTACCGGGTCAGCCCCAGCATTTT. The chain recombines TRBV2 with TRBJ1-5; D remains unclear. Germline-derived CDR1 and CDR2 are SNHLY and FYNNEI. The ends were cut back, 6 bases at V and 6 bases at J, with 12 bases in the middle. This CDR3 is built from 13 residues.

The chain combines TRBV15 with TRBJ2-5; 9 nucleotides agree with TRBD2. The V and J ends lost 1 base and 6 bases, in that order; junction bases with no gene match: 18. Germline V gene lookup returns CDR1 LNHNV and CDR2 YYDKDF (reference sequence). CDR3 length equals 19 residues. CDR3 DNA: TGTGCCACCAGCAGAGGGAAACCCGCGGGGGGGCCGGACTGGAAGACCCAGTACTTC. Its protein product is CATSRGKPAGGPDWKTQYF.

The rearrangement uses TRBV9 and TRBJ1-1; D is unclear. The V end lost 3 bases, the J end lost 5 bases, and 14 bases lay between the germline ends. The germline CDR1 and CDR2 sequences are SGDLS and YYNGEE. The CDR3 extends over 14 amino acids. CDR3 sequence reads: CASSAAGEGTEAFF. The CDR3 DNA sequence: TGTGCCAGCAGCGCAGCTGGGGAGGGAACTGAAGCTTTCTTT. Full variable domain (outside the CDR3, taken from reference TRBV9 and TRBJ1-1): DSGVTQTPKHLITATGQRVTLRCSPRSGDLSVYWYQQSLDQGLQFLIQYYNGEERAKGNILERFSAQQFPDLHSELNLSSLELGDSALYFCASSAAGEGTEAFFGQGTRLTVV.

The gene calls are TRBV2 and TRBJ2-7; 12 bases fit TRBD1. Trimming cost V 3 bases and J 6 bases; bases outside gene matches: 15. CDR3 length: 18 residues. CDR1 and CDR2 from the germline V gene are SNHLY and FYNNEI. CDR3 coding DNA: TGTGCCAGCAGTGATGTCCTATCCATGGGGACAGGGGGCGTCGAGCAGTACTTC. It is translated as CASSDVLSMGTGGVEQYF. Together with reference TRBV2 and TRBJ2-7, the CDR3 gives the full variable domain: EPEVTQTPSHQVTQMGQEVILRCVPISNHLYFYWYRQILGQKVEFLVSFYNNEISEKSEIFDDQFSVERPDGSNFTLKIRSTKLEDSAMYFCASSDVLSMGTGGVEQYFGPGTRLTVT.

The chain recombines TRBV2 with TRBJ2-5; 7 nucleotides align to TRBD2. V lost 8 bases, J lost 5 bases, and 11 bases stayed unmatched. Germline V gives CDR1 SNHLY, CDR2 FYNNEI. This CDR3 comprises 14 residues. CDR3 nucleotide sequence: TGTGCCAGCTCCATTGGCGGGGGAGGTGAGACCCAGTACTTC. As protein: CASSIGGGGETQYF.

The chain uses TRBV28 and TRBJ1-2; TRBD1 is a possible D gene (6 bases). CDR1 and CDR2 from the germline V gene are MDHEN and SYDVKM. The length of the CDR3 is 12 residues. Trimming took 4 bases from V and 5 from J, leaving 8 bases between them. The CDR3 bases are TGTGCCAGCAGTTCACAGGGATATGGCTACACCTTC. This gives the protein CASSSQGYGYTF.

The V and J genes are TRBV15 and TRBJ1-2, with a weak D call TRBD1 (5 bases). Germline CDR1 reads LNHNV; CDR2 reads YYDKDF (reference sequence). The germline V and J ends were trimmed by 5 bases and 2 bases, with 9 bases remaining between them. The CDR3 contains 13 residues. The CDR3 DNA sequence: TGTGCCACCAGCGGTGGGGGGAACTATGGCTACACCTTC. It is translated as CATSGGGNYGYTF.

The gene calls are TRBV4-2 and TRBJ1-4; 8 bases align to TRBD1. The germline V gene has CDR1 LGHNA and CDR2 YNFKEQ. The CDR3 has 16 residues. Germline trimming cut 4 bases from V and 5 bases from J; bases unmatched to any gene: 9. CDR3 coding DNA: TGTGCCAGCAGCCGTACGAGGACAGGGCTGAATGAAAAACTGTTTTTT. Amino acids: CASSRTRTGLNEKLFF.

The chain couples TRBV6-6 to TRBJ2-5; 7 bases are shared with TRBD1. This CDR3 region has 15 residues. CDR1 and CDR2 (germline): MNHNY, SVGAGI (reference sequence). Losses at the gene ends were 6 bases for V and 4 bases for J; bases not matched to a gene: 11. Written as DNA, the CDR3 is TGTGCCAGCAGCTCCAATCAGGGGGTCGGAGAGACCCAGTACTTC. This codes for CASSSNQGVGETQYF.

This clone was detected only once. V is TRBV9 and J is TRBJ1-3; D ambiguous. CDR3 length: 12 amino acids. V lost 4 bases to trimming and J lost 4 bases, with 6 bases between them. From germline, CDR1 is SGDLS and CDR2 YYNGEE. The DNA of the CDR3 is TGTGCCAGCAGCCCCCCAGGAAACACCATATATTTT. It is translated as CASSPPGNTIYF.

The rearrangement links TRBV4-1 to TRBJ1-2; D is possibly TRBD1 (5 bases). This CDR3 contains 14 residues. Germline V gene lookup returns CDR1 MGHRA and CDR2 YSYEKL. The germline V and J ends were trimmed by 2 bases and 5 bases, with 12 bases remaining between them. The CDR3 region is CASSQPDSVYGYTF. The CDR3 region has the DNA TGCGCCAGCAGCCAACCCGACAGCGTTTATGGCTACACCTTC.